This T cell receptor beta chain was obtained from a study of T cell responses to AZD1222 COVID-19 vaccine. Study-level results: Spike-spanning, vaccine-associated CD4 TCRs were dominant at 160-218 and 743-854.

CDR1 is SGHVS, CDR2 FNYEAQ, per germline. The CDR3 spans 15 residues. V shed 4 bases and J shed 4 bases, with 16 bases lying between them. Here immunoSEQ multiplex PCR was the method, and the copy in TCRdb shows in-frame clones only, minus some. The profile covers fewer than 110,000 clones, with around nine tenths appearing a single time and roughly 22% taken by the ten largest. A word on this clone: The antigen remains undetermined.

The sequence was collected from an adult in good health. The sample here was peripheral blood, taken on day 0 of AZD1222 vaccination. The chain couples TRBV7-6 to TRBJ1-1; tentatively, D is TRBD1 (6 bases). The DNA of the CDR3 is TGTGCCAGCAGCTCCGAGGCCCAGGGGACCACTGAAGCTTTCTTT. It translates to CASSSEAQGTTEAFF. Together with reference TRBV7-6 and TRBJ1-1, the CDR3 gives the full variable domain: GAGVSQSPRYKVTKRGQDVALRCDPISGHVSLYWYRQALGQGPEFLTYFNYEAQQDKSGLPNDRFSAERPEGSISTLTIQRTEQRDSAMYRCASSSEAQGTTEAFFGQGTRLTVV.